Below, 22 T cell receptor beta chains from the same sample are listed, as sequenced in a study of beta chain features in type 1 diabetes (dated by TCRdb to 2016 to 2019). Libraries were made using the immunoSEQ multiplex PCR assay. The entire amount of isolated RNA was reverse transcribed using the High Capacity cDNA Reverse Transcription Kit, so the sequenced TCRB transcripts were expressed ones. TCRdb mirrors the immuneACCESS table, restricted to in-frame sequences. Some clones are absent from its copies; in checked studies, under half trace to an unresolved V gene, and the reason for the others is unknown. This sample holds some 270,000 clones; approximately 8.1% were observed only once. The ten largest clones add up to 1% of the sample. The specimen sequenced was central memory CD4+ T cells from blood. The receptor source for this set is a woman between 18 and 29 years old in good health.

The V call is TRBV2, the J call TRBJ2-4; D gene unclear. This CDR3 region has 12 residues. The V end lost 2 bases, the J end lost 5 bases, and 4 bases lay between the germline ends. The germline gives CDR1 SNHLY, CDR2 FYNNEI. The CDR3 reads CASSERENIQYF. CDR3 bases: TGTGCCAGCAGTGAACGTGAAAACATTCAGTACTTC.

The chain is built from TRBV5-4 and TRBJ2-1, with D maybe TRBD2 (6 bases). V lost 0 bases and J lost 3, with 10 bases in between. Germline V gene sequence: CDR1 SGHNT, CDR2 YYREEE (reference sequence). The CDR3 spans 15 residues. The CDR3: CASSLGASVYNEQFF. Here the CDR3 DNA reads TGTGCCAGCAGCTTGGGGGCTAGCGTCTACAATGAGCAGTTCTTC.

This chain joins TRBV7-2 and TRBJ1-1; D unclear. The CDR3 is made up of 15 amino acids. In germline, CDR1 is SGHTA, CDR2 FQGNSA. Trimming left V 1 base short and J 5 bases short, with 14 bases between. The CDR3 is CASSLGSWGGTEAFF. Here the CDR3 DNA reads TGTGCCAGCAGCTTAGGGTCCTGGGGAGGTACTGAAGCTTTCTTT.

V gene TRBV5-1 combines with J gene TRBJ2-5; D possibly corresponds to TRBD1 (5 bases). There are 17 residues in the CDR3. Trimming removed 5 bases from V and 3 bases from J, with 23 bases in between. CDR1 SGHRS and CDR2 YFSETQ come from the germline V gene. The CDR3 DNA follows: TGCGCCAGCAGACCCCGAGGCAGGATAATACAGGAAGAGACCCAGTACTTC. This codes for CASRPRGRIIQEETQYF.

In its sample, this clone was seen a few times. The V call is TRBV11-2, the J call TRBJ1-2; D is unclear. Trimming took 2 bases from V and 4 from J, leaving 11 bases between them. Germline V lookup: CDR1 SGHAT, CDR2 FQNNGV. This CDR3 comprises 14 residues. In nucleotides, the CDR3 is TGTGCCAGCAGCTTACAGGAACTGGCCTATGGCTACACCTTC. Encoded protein: CASSLQELAYGYTF.

This clone showed up just a few times. The gene calls are TRBV6-1 and TRBJ2-5; TRBD2 might be the D (6 bases). CDR3 length equals 16 residues. V lost 4 bases to trimming and J lost 4 bases, with 19 bases between them. Germline CDR1 reads MNHNS; CDR2 reads SASEGT. CDR3 protein: CASSVGSGEGRETQYF. CDR3 in DNA: TGTGCCAGCAGTGTCGGGTCGGGAGAGGGACGAGAGACCCAGTACTTC.

The chain has TRBV4-2 and TRBJ1-1; D gene uncertain. Trimming took 0 bases from V and 1 from J, leaving 12 bases between them. Germline CDR1 and CDR2: LGHNA and YNFKEQ. This CDR3 has 16 residues. For the CDR3, the DNA is TGTGCCAGCAGCCAAGATTCTCGTACAGCGAACACTGAAGCTTTCTTT. This gives the protein CASSQDSRTANTEAFF.

This clone has a handful of counts. The gene calls are TRBV28 and TRBJ1-5, with 7 nucleotides matching TRBD1. The CDR3 sequence is 16 residues long. The ends lost 7 bases at V and 2 bases at J; junction bases unmatched: 11. Germline lookup yields CDR1 MDHEN and CDR2 SYDVKM. The DNA for the CDR3 is TGTGCCAGCATCGTGAACAGGGGAATGGGCAATCAGCCCCAGCATTTT. It specifies CASIVNRGMGNQPQHF.

This chain links TRBV27 with TRBJ2-7, with D uncertain. The CDR3 spans 11 residues. Trimming left V 6 bases short and J 3 bases short, with 6 bases between. Germline CDR1 is MNHEY and CDR2 is SMNVEV (reference sequence). CDR3 loop: CASSRDYEQYF. The CDR3 coding sequence is TGTGCCAGCAGCCGTGACTACGAGCAGTACTTC.

This clone was seen more than once but under ten times. Its ends do not fully match the called genes, so a read error is possible. The chain has TRBV7-7 and TRBJ2-5, with 7 bases matching TRBD2. The DNA end lines up better with TRBJ2-7; the J call may be wrong. The germline V gene has CDR1 SSHAT and CDR2 FNYEAQ (reference sequence). The CDR3 is 13 residues long. The CDR3 spells CASSPGRDYEQYF. DNA for the CDR3: TGTGCTAGCAGCCCAGGGAGGGATTACGAGCAGTACTTC.

This clone was recorded many times. The gene calls are TRBV5-4 and TRBJ2-5; no reliable D call. This CDR3 is built from 14 residues. CDR1 SGHNT and CDR2 YYREEE come from the germline V gene (reference sequence). V lost 0 bases, J lost 0 bases, and 6 bases lay in between. The CDR3 sequence: CASSLALYQETQYF. The CDR3 bases are TGTGCCAGCAGCTTGGCACTGTACCAAGAGACCCAGTACTTC.

This clone has a handful of counts. The chain combines TRBV29-1 with TRBJ2-7, with a possible D match to TRBD2 (5 bases). The CDR3 length is 18 residues. Germline CDR1 and CDR2: SQVTM and ANQGSEA. The V gene lost 2 bases and the J gene lost 2 bases, with 25 bases spanning the gap. The CDR3 DNA is TGCAGCGTTGAATCGGTATCTCGGCGGAGCGCCGGGGCCTACGAGCAGTACTTC. Its protein is CSVESVSRRSAGAYEQYF.

V is TRBV5-4 and J is TRBJ1-2; 7 bases are a match to TRBD1. There are 13 residues in the CDR3. V shed 0 bases and J 4 bases; nucleotides not matched to a gene: 0. The germline V gene has CDR1 SGHNT and CDR2 YYREEE (reference sequence). The CDR3 reads CASSLEGAYGYTF. The CDR3 DNA sequence: TGTGCCAGCAGCTTGGAGGGGGCCTATGGCTACACCTTC.

The chain couples TRBV19 to TRBJ2-4; D not certain. The V end was cut by 4 bases, the J end by 6 bases, with 7 bases between. The CDR3 consists of 12 residues. In germline, CDR1 is LNHDA, CDR2 SQIVND (reference sequence). This CDR3 is CASSKSGNIQYF. DNA of the CDR3: TGTGCCAGTAGTAAATCCGGAAACATTCAGTACTTC.

The chain has TRBV12-5 and TRBJ2-1; 8 positions match TRBD1. Germline trimming cut 0 bases from V and 5 bases from J; bases unmatched to any gene: 6. CDR1 LGHNT and CDR2 FRNRAP come from the germline V gene. The CDR3 is 16 residues long. CDR3 loop: CASGLVVGQGDNEQFF. The CDR3 nucleotides are TGTGCTAGTGGTTTGGTAGTTGGACAGGGTGACAATGAGCAGTTCTTC.

There are a few counts of this clone. The V call is TRBV5-1, the J call TRBJ2-5, with TRBD2 matching over 10 bases. The junction had 11 bases not matched to a gene; V was cut back by 0 bases and J by 0 bases. Per germline, CDR1 SGHRS and CDR2 YFSETQ. CDR3 length equals 19 residues. The DNA for the CDR3 is TGCGCCAGCAGCTTGGCCCTGACACTAGCGGGGACGTACCAAGAGACCCAGTACTTC. This sequence encodes CASSLALTLAGTYQETQYF.

This clone turned up a few times. The chain carries TRBV18 and TRBJ2-7, with no clear D. The germline V gene has CDR1 KGHSH and CDR2 LQKENI. Trimming shortened V by 3 bases and J by 3 bases, and 6 bases separated the two germline ends. This CDR3 has 12 amino acids. CDR3 sequence reads: CASSPTLYEQYV. CDR3 in DNA: TGTGCCAGCTCACCGACGCTCTACGAGCAGTACGTC.

This clone was detected many times. V usage is TRBV5-1 and J usage is TRBJ2-1; 11 bases fit TRBD1. The CDR3 length is 16 residues. The junction had 11 bases not matched to a gene; V was cut back by 3 bases and J by 9 bases. In germline, CDR1 is SGHRS, CDR2 YFSETQ. CDR3 region: CASSYRTGGGLSEQFF. The CDR3 coding sequence is TGCGCCAGCAGCTATCGGACAGGGGGCGGACTGAGTGAGCAGTTCTTC.

This chain links TRBV19 with TRBJ1-5; 8 nucleotides match TRBD1. The V and J ends lost 5 bases and 4 bases, in that order; junction bases with no gene match: 7. The CDR3 runs to 15 residues. The germline V gene has CDR1 LNHDA and CDR2 SQIVND (reference sequence). Here the CDR3 reads CASSGRTGNNQPQHF. The CDR3 DNA follows: TGTGCCAGTAGTGGACGGACAGGGAATAATCAGCCCCAGCATTTT.

This clone was counted only a few times. V gene TRBV7-2 combines with J gene TRBJ2-7; possible D gene TRBD2, 5 bases. Between the trimmed V and J ends, which lost 3 bases and 2 bases, there was a span of 17 bases. The CDR3 has 16 amino acids. The germline V gene encodes CDR1 SGHTA and CDR2 FQGNSA. The CDR3 here is CASSLAGAGQTYEQYF. CDR3 coding DNA: TGTGCCAGCAGCTTGGCTGGTGCGGGTCAAACCTACGAGCAGTACTTC.

The sample holds a few counts of this clone. The V call is TRBV13, the J call TRBJ1-1; D not resolved. The V end lost 7 bases, the J end lost 1 base, and 10 bases lay between the germline ends. CDR3 size: 13 residues. Germline-derived CDR1 and CDR2 are PRHDT and FYEKMQ (reference sequence). CDR3 sequence: CASTSDGNTEAFF. DNA for the CDR3: TGTGCCAGCACCTCGGACGGGAACACTGAAGCTTTCTTT.

The chain joins TRBV7-6 to TRBJ2-1; D possibly corresponds to TRBD1 (5 bases). V lost 3 bases and J lost 2, with 11 bases in between. Per germline, CDR1 SGHVS and CDR2 FNYEAQ. This CDR3 is 15 amino acids long. Here the CDR3 DNA reads TGTGCCAGCAGCTTGTTAGGGGCAACCTACAATGAGCAGTTCTTC. It yields the protein CASSLLGATYNEQFF.